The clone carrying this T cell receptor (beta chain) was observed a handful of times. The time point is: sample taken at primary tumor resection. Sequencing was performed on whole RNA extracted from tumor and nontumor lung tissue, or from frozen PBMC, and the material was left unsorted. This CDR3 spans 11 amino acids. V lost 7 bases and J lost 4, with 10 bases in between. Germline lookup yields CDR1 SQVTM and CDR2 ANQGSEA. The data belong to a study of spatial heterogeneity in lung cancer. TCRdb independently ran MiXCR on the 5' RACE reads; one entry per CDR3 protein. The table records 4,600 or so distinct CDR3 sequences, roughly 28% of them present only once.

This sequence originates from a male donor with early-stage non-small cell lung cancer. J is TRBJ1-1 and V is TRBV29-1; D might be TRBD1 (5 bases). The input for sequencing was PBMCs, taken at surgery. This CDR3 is CSAQGRTEAFF. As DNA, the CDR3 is TGCAGCGCTCAGGGACGCACTGAAGCTTTCTTT.